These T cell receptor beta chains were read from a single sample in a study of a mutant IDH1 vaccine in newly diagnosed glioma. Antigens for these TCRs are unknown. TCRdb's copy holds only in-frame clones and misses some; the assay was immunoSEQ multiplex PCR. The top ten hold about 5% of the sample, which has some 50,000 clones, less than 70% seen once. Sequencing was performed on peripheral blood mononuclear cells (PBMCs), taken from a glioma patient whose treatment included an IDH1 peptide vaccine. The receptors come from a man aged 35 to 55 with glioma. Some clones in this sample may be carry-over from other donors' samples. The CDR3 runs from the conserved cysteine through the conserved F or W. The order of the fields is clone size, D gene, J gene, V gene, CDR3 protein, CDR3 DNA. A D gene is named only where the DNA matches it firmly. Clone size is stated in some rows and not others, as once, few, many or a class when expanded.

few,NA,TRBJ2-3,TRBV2,CASGNGQPSGTQYF,TGTGCCAGCGGGAACGGGCAGCCCTCGGGTACGCAGTATTTT
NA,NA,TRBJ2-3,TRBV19,CASSFGLPDTQYF,TGTGCCAGTAGTTTTGGTCTACCGGATACGCAGTATTTT
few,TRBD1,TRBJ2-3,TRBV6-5,CASRAGQGTDTQYF,TGTGCCAGCAGAGCCGGACAGGGGACAGATACGCAGTATTTT
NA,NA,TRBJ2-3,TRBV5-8,CASSLLGTDTQYF,TGTGCCAGCAGCCTGCTCGGGACAGATACGCAGTATTTT
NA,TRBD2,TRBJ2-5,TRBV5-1,CASSPSTSGGLQETQYF,TGCGCCAGCAGCCCCTCGACTAGCGGGGGCCTCCAAGAGACCCAGTACTTC
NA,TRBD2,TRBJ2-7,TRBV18,CASSPWGSGGHISYEQYF,TGTGCCAGCTCACCATGGGGTAGCGGGGGTCACATCTCCTACGAGCAGTACTTC
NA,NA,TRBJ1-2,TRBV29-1,CSVDRYTF,TGCAGCGTTGACCGCTACACCTTC
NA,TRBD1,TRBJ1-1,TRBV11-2,CASSLDQGDTEAFF,TGTGCCAGCAGCTTAGATCAGGGGGACACTGAAGCTTTCTTT
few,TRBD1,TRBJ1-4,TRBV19,CASSPGTGVEKLFF,TGTGCCAGTAGCCCCGGGACAGGGGTTGAAAAACTGTTTTTT
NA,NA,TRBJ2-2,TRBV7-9,CASSLALGTGELFF,TGTGCCAGCAGCTTAGCGCTGGGAACCGGGGAGCTGTTTTTT
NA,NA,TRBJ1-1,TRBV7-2,CASRLYLGTEAFF,TGTGCCAGCAGGCTATACCTCGGCACTGAAGCTTTCTTT
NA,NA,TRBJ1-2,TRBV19,CASSLPGVPEDGYTF,TGTGCCAGTAGTCTCCCCGGGGTCCCCGAAGATGGCTACACCTTC
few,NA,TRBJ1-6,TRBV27,CASSLGTHLSPLHF,TGTGCCAGCAGTTTAGGGACACACCTGTCACCCCTCCACTTT
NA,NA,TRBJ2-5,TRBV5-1,CASSGRTAQETQYF,TGCGCCAGCAGCGGGCGGACAGCTCAAGAGACCCAGTACTTC
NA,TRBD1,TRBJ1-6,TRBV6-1,CASRTGSNSPLHF,TGTGCCAGCAGGACAGGGTCTAATTCACCCCTCCACTTT
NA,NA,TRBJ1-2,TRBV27,CASSLSYSSSNGYTF,TGTGCCAGCAGTTTATCGTACTCTAGCTCAAATGGCTACACCTTC
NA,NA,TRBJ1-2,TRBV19,CASSDLNTWGYTF,TGTGCCAGTAGTGATCTGAATACATGGGGCTACACCTTC
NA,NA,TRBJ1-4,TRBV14,CASSQDSWQANEKLFF,TGTGCCAGCAGCCAAGATTCGTGGCAGGCTAATGAAAAACTGTTTTTT
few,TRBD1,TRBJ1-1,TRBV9,CASSVGQGLNTEAFF,TGTGCCAGCAGCGTAGGACAGGGCTTGAACACTGAAGCTTTCTTT
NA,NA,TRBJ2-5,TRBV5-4,CASSPGHLQETQYF,TGTGCCAGCAGCCCGGGACACCTCCAAGAGACCCAGTACTTC
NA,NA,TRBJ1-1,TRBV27,CATRWGTEAFF,TGTGCCACCCGATGGGGAACTGAAGCTTTCTTT
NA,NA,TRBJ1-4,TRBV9,CASSVEGVGEKLFF,TGTGCCAGCAGCGTAGAGGGGGTGGGCGAAAAACTGTTTTTT
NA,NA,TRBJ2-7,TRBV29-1,CSVVRGTSYEQYF,TGCAGCGTTGTTCGGGGTACCTCCTACGAGCAGTACTTC
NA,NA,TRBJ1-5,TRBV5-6,CASSFFSGVNQPQHF,TGTGCCAGCAGCTTTTTTTCAGGGGTCAATCAGCCCCAGCATTTT